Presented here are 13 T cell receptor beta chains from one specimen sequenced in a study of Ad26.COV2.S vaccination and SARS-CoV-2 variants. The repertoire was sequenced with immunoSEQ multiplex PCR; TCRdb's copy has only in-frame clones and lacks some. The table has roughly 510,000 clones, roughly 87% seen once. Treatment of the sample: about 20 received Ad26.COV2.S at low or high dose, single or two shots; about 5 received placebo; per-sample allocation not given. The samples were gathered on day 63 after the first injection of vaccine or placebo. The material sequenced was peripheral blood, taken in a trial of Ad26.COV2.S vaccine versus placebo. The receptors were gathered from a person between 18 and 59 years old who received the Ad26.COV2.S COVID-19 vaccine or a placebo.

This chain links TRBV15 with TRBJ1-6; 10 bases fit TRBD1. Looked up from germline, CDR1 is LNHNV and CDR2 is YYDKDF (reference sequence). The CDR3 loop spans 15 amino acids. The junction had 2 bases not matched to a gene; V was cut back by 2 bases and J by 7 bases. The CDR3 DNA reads TGTGCCACCAGCAGACCGGACAGGGGGAATTCACCCCTCCACTTT. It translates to CATSRPDRGNSPLHF.

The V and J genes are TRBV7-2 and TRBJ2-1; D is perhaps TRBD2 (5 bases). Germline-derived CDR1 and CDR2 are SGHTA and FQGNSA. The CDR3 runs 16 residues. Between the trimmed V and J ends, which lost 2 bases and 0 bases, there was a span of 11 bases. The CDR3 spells CASSLMASPSYNEQFF. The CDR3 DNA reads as TGTGCCAGCAGCTTAATGGCTAGCCCCTCCTACAATGAGCAGTTCTTC.

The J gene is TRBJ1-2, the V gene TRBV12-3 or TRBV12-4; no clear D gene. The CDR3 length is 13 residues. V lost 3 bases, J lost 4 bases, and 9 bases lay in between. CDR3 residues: CASSLPLIYGYTF. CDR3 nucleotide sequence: TGTGCCAGCAGTTTGCCACTGATCTATGGCTACACCTTC.

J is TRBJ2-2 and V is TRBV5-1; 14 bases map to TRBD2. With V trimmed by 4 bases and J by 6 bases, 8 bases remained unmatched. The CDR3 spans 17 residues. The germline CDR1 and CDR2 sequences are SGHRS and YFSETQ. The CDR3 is CASSPGLAGAKAGELFF. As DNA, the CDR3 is TGCGCCAGCAGCCCGGGACTAGCGGGAGCCAAGGCCGGGGAGCTGTTTTTT.

The CDR3 is CATSEPGQGGIQYF. CDR3 nucleotides: TGTGCCACCAGTGAGCCAGGACAGGGGGGCATTCAGTACTTC. The J gene is TRBJ2-4, the V gene TRBV24-1, with 10 nucleotides matching TRBD1. This CDR3 has 14 residues. Germline values: CDR1 KGHDR, CDR2 SFDVKD. The junction had 5 bases not matched to a gene; V was cut back by 4 bases and J by 9 bases.

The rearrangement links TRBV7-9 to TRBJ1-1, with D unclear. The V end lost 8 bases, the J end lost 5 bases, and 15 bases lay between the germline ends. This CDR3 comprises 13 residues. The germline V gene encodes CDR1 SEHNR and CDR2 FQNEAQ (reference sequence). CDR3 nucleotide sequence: TGTGCCAGCGCCCGCTCTACGGGGACTGAAGCTTTCTTT. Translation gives CASARSTGTEAFF.

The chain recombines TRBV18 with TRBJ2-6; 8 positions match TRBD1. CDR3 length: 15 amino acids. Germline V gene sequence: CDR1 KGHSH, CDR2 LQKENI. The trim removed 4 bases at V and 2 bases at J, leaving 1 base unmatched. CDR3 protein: CASSLGQAGANVLTF. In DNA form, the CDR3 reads TGTGCCAGCTCACTGGGACAGGCTGGGGCCAACGTCCTGACTTTC.

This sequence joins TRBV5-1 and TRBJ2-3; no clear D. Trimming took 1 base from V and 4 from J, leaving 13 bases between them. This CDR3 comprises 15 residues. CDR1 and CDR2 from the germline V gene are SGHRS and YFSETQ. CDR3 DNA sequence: TGCGCCAGCAGCTTGAGTGGTCCGAATTCAGATACGCAGTATTTT. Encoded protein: CASSLSGPNSDTQYF.

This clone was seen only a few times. For the CDR3, the DNA is TGCGCCAGCAGCTTGTCGTGGGTCACTGAAGCTTTCTTT. This translates into CASSLSWVTEAFF. The chain recombines TRBV5-1 with TRBJ1-1, with D unclear. CDR1 and CDR2 from the germline V gene are SGHRS and YFSETQ. The CDR3 consists of 13 residues. Trimming removed 1 base at V and 4 bases at J, with 8 bases between.

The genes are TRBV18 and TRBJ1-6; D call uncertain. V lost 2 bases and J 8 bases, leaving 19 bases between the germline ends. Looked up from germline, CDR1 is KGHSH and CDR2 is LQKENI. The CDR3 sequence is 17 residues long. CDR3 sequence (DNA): TGTGCCAGCTCACCAGTATCCGGGGTCGCGGTTTATTCACCCCTCCACTTT. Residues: CASSPVSGVAVYSPLHF.

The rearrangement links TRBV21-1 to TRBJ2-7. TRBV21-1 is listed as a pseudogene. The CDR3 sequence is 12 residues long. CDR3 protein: CASSKGEEEQYF. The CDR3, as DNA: TGTGCCAGCAGCAAAGGGGAAGAGGAGCAGTACTTC.

Written as DNA, the CDR3 is TGTGCCAGCAGCGTAGATCCCGCCCAATACAATGAGCAGTTCTTC. Protein: CASSVDPAQYNEQFF. This chain joins TRBV9 and TRBJ2-1; no clear D gene. The CDR3 is made up of 15 amino acids. Germline lookup yields CDR1 SGDLS and CDR2 YYNGEE. V lost 0 bases to trimming and J lost 4 bases, with 11 bases between them.

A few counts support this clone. The DNA for the CDR3 is TGCAGTGCTAGTGGGCAGGCCTACGAGCAGTACTTC. Its translation: CSASGQAYEQYF. The chain carries TRBV20-1 and TRBJ2-7; D is uncertain. CDR3 length: 12 amino acids. The germline gives CDR1 DFQATT, CDR2 SNEGSKA (reference sequence). V shed 3 bases and J shed 2 bases, with 8 bases lying between them.